A single T cell receptor (beta chain) is shown here with its context. Its target is not known. Trimming removed 7 bases from V and 10 bases from J, with 28 bases in between. The CDR3 has 15 amino acids. Germline CDR1 SQVTM, CDR2 ANQGSEA. The data were obtained in a study of cytomegalovirus exposure and HLA in healthy donors. Every donor was a healthy person donating bone marrow. Study outcomes and limitations: A likely sequencing artifact accounted for one observed cluster of highly shared sequence variants. Roughly uniform sequencing depth across donors was assumed, possibly incorrectly.

The PCR was carried out with 60 Vbeta primers and 13 Jbeta primers. This table comes from immunoSEQ multiplex PCR, and its TCRdb copy is limited to in-frame clones, with some not included. The sample includes roughly 120,000 clones, more than 60% of them seen just once. The sample taken for sequencing was PBMCs. This receptor was identified in a woman aged 60-75 years in good health and CMV-seropositive. The chain links TRBV29-1 to TRBJ1-1; D unclear. CDR3 sequence reads: CSALNSAAMGSGAFF. Written as DNA, the CDR3 is TGCAGCGCCCTCAATAGCGCAGCTATGGGTTCAGGAGCTTTCTTT.